Shown below are 16 T cell receptor beta chains from a single sample sequenced in a study of post-analysis software for immune sequencing data. Study conclusions and caveats: Patients used about five TRBV segments, including TRBV5-6, TRBV5-1 and TRBV20-1, more often than controls.

Unique molecular identifiers were built into the TCR beta cDNA libraries. TCRdb re-derived calls from the PCR reads in MiXCR, one entry per CDR3 protein. Among roughly 800,000 distinct CDR3 sequences listed, approximately 44% were seen once. Their cognate antigens are unknown. The specimen was blood. The receptors derive from a girl aged 5 to 17 with multiple sclerosis.

This clonotype was counted between two and nine times. The rearrangement uses TRBV29-1 and TRBJ2-1; D not resolved. This CDR3 spans 12 amino acids. Trimming removed 3 bases from V and 6 bases from J, with 9 bases in between. The V gene's germline CDR1 is SQVTM and CDR2 ANQGSEA. CDR3 sequence: CSVEESVNEQFF. CDR3 coding DNA: TGCAGCGTTGAGGAATCGGTCAATGAGCAGTTCTTC.

V usage is TRBV20-1 and J usage is TRBJ2-4; 9 nucleotides agree with TRBD1. Gene TRBJ2-7 matches the end of the DNA better, so the J call may be wrong. The CDR3 is 15 amino acids. The germline V gene has CDR1 DFQATT and CDR2 SNEGSKA (reference sequence). Here the CDR3 DNA reads TGCAGTGCTAGAGATCGGGACAGGGATACCTACGAGCAGTACTTC. Encoded protein: CSARDRDRDTYEQYF.

This sequence joins TRBV5-1 and TRBJ1-2, with 8 nucleotides matching TRBD1. V shed 4 bases and J 8 bases; nucleotides not matched to a gene: 7. Per the germline V gene, CDR1 is SGHRS and CDR2 is YFSETQ. CDR3 size: 13 residues. CDR3 in DNA: TGCGCCAGCAGCACTCGGACAGGGAACGGCTACACCTTC. It specifies CASSTRTGNGYTF. The full variable domain, rest sourced from reference TRBV5-1 and TRBJ1-2, is KAGVTQTPRYLIKTRGQQVTLSCSPISGHRSVSWYQQTPGQGLQFLFEYFSETQRNKGNFPGRFSGRQFSNSRSEMNVSTLELGDSALYLCASSTRTGNGYTFGSGTRLTVV.

The genes are TRBV10-3 and TRBJ2-3; D not resolved. Germline values: CDR1 ENHRY, CDR2 SYGVKD. V was trimmed by 3 bases and J by 0 bases, leaving 7 bases between them. The CDR3 spans 14 residues. The CDR3 sequence is CAISEGYSTDTQYF. In nucleotides, the CDR3 is TGTGCCATCAGTGAAGGGTACAGCACAGATACGCAGTATTTT.

Worth noting for this clonotype: The junction differs from germline at one of its ends, possibly a read error. The rearrangement uses TRBV12-3 or TRBV12-4 and TRBJ2-1; weak D call: TRBD2 (5 bases). CDR3 size: 17 residues. CDR3 coding DNA: TGTGCCAGCAGAAGCGGACCAGCGGCCCACTCCTGCAATGAGCAGTTCTTC. Translating it yields CASRSGPAAHSCNEQFF.

This clonotype came up a few times. J is TRBJ2-1 and V is TRBV20-1; 11 bases agree with TRBD2. V trimming: 2 bases; J trimming: 4 bases; junction bases outside the gene matches: 10. The CDR3 totals 17 residues. Per the germline V gene, CDR1 is DFQATT and CDR2 is SNEGSKA (reference sequence). The CDR3 reads CSARTVGLAGGYNEQFF. The CDR3, as DNA: TGCAGTGCTAGAACTGTCGGGCTAGCGGGAGGATACAATGAGCAGTTCTTC.

This clonotype was seen only a few times. J is TRBJ2-1 and V is TRBV15, with D perhaps matching TRBD1 (6 bases). The CDR3 loop spans 11 amino acids. V gave up 8 bases and J gave up 10 bases, with 12 bases separating them. Germline V gives CDR1 LNHNV, CDR2 YYDKDF (reference sequence). Here the CDR3 reads CATGTPNEQFF. The CDR3 region has the DNA TGTGCCACCGGGACACCGAACGAGCAGTTCTTC.

The rearrangement links TRBV3-1 to TRBJ2-2; TRBD2 matches 7 bases. Trimming cost V 0 bases and J 0 bases; bases outside gene matches: 1. The CDR3 runs to 16 residues. CDR1 is LGHDT, CDR2 YNNKEL, per germline (reference sequence). The CDR3 sequence is CASSQDREANTGELFF. For the CDR3, the DNA is TGTGCCAGCAGCCAAGATCGGGAGGCGAACACCGGGGAGCTGTTTTTT.

The chain links TRBV12-3 or TRBV12-4 to TRBJ1-1; 8 nucleotides align to TRBD1. The CDR3 sequence is 13 residues long. V shed 4 bases and J 11 bases; nucleotides not matched to a gene: 9. CDR3 residues: CASSYAQGAGAFF. The CDR3 DNA is TGTGCCAGCAGTTACGCTCAGGGGGCGGGGGCTTTCTTT.

The chain has TRBV4-3 and TRBJ2-1, with 11 bases lining up with TRBD2. The V gene end was trimmed by 0 bases and the J gene end by 6 bases; junction bases not matched to a gene: 10. Germline loops: CDR1 LGHNA, CDR2 YSLEER. This CDR3 contains 18 residues. CDR3 residues: CASSQDLPLAGGPNEQFF. In DNA, the CDR3 is TGCGCCAGCAGCCAAGATCTTCCCCTAGCGGGAGGCCCCAATGAGCAGTTCTTC.

This clonotype was recorded a few times. This chain links TRBV5-1 with TRBJ2-3; 8 bases agree with TRBD1. The CDR3 is made up of 18 amino acids. CDR1 is SGHRS and CDR2 is YFSETQ in the germline V gene. The V segment lost 1 base and the J segment 0 bases; nucleotides outside the gene matches: 10. The DNA of the CDR3 is TGCGCCAGCAGCTTGTCTCAAACAGGGGGTGGGAGCACAGATACGCAGTATTTT. Translation gives CASSLSQTGGGSTDTQYF.

V is TRBV2 and J is TRBJ1-2; unclear D gene. Trimming shortened V by 6 bases and J by 5 bases, and 10 bases separated the two germline ends. The CDR3 sequence is 12 residues long. Germline CDR1 SNHLY, CDR2 FYNNEI. The chain's CDR3 is CASSDLQYGYTF. The DNA of the CDR3 is TGTGCCAGCAGCGACCTACAGTATGGCTACACCTTC.

CDR3 protein: CSAYTDREKETQYF. CDR3 bases: TGCAGTGCTTATACCGACAGGGAAAAAGAGACCCAGTACTTC. The chain carries TRBV20-1 and TRBJ2-5, with 7 bases that match TRBD1. CDR3 size: 14 residues. Germline trimming cut 5 bases from V and 3 bases from J; bases unmatched to any gene: 9. The germline V gene encodes CDR1 DFQATT and CDR2 SNEGSKA (reference sequence).

This clonotype was found a few times. This chain joins TRBV12-3 or TRBV12-4 and TRBJ1-5; D is ambiguous. Trimming took 3 bases from V and 3 from J, leaving 9 bases between them. The CDR3 extends over 14 amino acids. CDR3 amino acids: CASSFVAPNQPQHF. In nucleotides, the CDR3 is TGTGCCAGCAGTTTTGTGGCCCCCAATCAGCCCCAGCATTTT.

This clonotype came up a few times. This sequence joins TRBV7-3 and TRBJ2-1; 14 nucleotides align to TRBD2. J was trimmed by 2 bases and V by 1 base; bases with no gene match: 7. The germline CDR1 and CDR2 sequences are SGHTA and FQGTGA. The CDR3 is 19 amino acids. CDR3: CASSLRGRLAGGPYNEQFF. DNA for the CDR3: TGTGCCAGCAGCTTAAGGGGGAGACTAGCGGGAGGGCCCTACAATGAGCAGTTCTTC. Full variable domain (rest looked up from reference TRBV7-3 and TRBJ2-1): GAGVSQTPSNKVTEKGKYVELRCDPISGHTALYWYRQSLGQGPEFLIYFQGTGAADDSGLPNDRFFAVRPEGSVSTLKIQRTERGDSAVYLCASSLRGRLAGGPYNEQFFGPGTRLTVL.

The chain joins TRBV6-6 to TRBJ2-1, with D maybe TRBD2 (5 bases). The CDR3 contains 14 residues. Between the trimmed V and J ends, which lost 7 bases and 0 bases, there was a span of 10 bases. Germline V gene data show CDR1 as MNHNY and CDR2 as SVGAGI (reference sequence). The CDR3, as DNA: TGTGCCAGCACCATGGGGAGCTCCTACAATGAGCAGTTCTTC. Translating gives CASTMGSSYNEQFF.